The source of this T cell receptor beta chain is a study of shared clonotypes between healthy human individuals. Overall study: Every donor yielded three CD4 naive, three CD4 memory, two CD8 naive and one CD8 memory plate.

Deletions cut 2 bases from V and 5 bases from J, with 16 bases between. The CDR3 is 16 residues long. Germline values: CDR1 SGHRS, CDR2 YFSETQ. This clone was counted a few times. Its antigen remains unknown. This was a deep-level run. Each subset's genomic DNA was split evenly across several immunoSEQ plates. Using immunoSEQ multiplex PCR, the repertoire was profiled, and TCRdb retains in-frame clones only, with some absent. The sample lists 600,000 to 750,000 clones; 55% to 75% were seen once. Notes on the study in general: It was expected that sequencing depth would affect clonotype sharing among donors.

This TCR came from a woman between 25 and 40 years old in good health. The material sequenced was memory CD4+ T cells sorted from blood. Noted subset: CD45RA-negative fraction. The chain carries TRBV5-1 and TRBJ1-4, with D tentatively TRBD1 (5 bases). The CDR3 DNA sequence: TGCGCCAGCAGCTTCAGGCAAGGACACGGGAATGAAAAACTGTTTTTT. Translation gives CASSFRQGHGNEKLFF.